This T cell receptor (beta chain) was recovered during a study of cytomegalovirus exposure and HLA in healthy donors. PCR involved 60 Vbeta and 13 Jbeta primers. The data were produced by immunoSEQ multiplex PCR, yet TCRdb's version contains in-frame clones alone and is incomplete. The profile covers some 170,000 clones, with about 72% appearing a single time and roughly 3.6% taken by the ten largest. Germline trimming cut 4 bases from V and 1 base from J; bases unmatched to any gene: 10. This CDR3 has 17 amino acids. Germline CDR1 is MNHNS and CDR2 is SASEGT. The TCR sequence derives from a man younger than 45 in good health and CMV-seropositive. This chain uses TRBV6-1 with TRBJ2-3, with 8 bases aligning to TRBD2. What was sequenced was PBMCs. The DNA for the CDR3 is TGTGCCAGCAGTGGATCAATAGCGGGGCTCCGCACAGATACGCAGTATTTT. Protein sequence: CASSGSIAGLRTDTQYF.